This is a list of T cell receptor beta chains from one sample in a study of multiple sclerosis patients with progressive multifocal leukoencephalopathy. This table comes from immunoSEQ multiplex PCR, and its TCRdb copy is limited to in-frame clones, with some not included. The sample consists of about 30,000 clones, approximately 92% of them appearing once. Sequenced: PBMCs. These receptors originate from a man under 40 with multiple sclerosis. Each CDR3 is given with its conserved first and last residue. Fields, in order: V gene, J gene, D gene, clone size, CDR3 DNA, CDR3 protein. The D gene is left open where the match is weak. Expanded clones are given a class, and other clones once, few, many or no size at all.

>TRBV27|TRBJ2-7|TRBD2|-
TGTGCCAGCAGCGGGACTAGCGGGTTCTCCTACGAGCAGTACTTC
CASSGTSGFSYEQYF
>TRBV7-9|TRBJ1-1|-|few
TGTGCCAGCAGCCCGGACGGGAACACTGAAGCTTTCTTT
CASSPDGNTEAFF
>TRBV6-1|TRBJ2-5|-|-
TGTGCCAGCAGTGAACAGGGAGGCGGGGAGACCCAGTACTTC
CASSEQGGGETQYF
>TRBV7-8|TRBJ2-3|-|-
TGTGCCAGCAGCTTTAGCGGAAGCACAGATACGCAGTATTTT
CASSFSGSTDTQYF
>TRBV7-2|TRBJ1-2|TRBD1|-
TGTGCCAGCAGCTTAGGGGACAGGGTGGCGGTTGGATACACCTTC
CASSLGDRVAVGYTF
>TRBV6-6|TRBJ2-2|-|few
TGTGCCAGCAGAGCGTCGGGGTCGAACACCGGGGAGCTGTTTTTT
CASRASGSNTGELFF
>TRBV5-1|TRBJ2-1|-|-
TGCGCCAGCACACCTCAAACCGGAAATGAGCAGTTCTTC
CASTPQTGNEQFF
>TRBV30|TRBJ2-1|-|-
TGTGCCTGGAGTGTAACCCCTATGAATGAGCAGTTCTTC
CAWSVTPMNEQFF
>TRBV2|TRBJ1-2|-|-
TGTGCCAGCAGTGTATCCGAAAGGGGCGCTGGCTATGGCTACACCTTC
CASSVSERGAGYGYTF
>TRBV19|TRBJ2-2|TRBD1|-
TGTGCCAGTAGTATTATTCCGGGACAGAAGACCGGGGAGCTGTTTTTT
CASSIIPGQKTGELFF
>TRBV19|TRBJ2-3|-|-
TGTGCCAGTAGTACAATCAGCACAGATACGCAGTATTTT
CASSTISTDTQYF
>TRBV5-1|TRBJ2-7|-|-
TGCGCCAGCAGCCACACGGCAGATCCCACCTACGAGCAGTACTTC
CASSHTADPTYEQYF
>TRBV11-3|TRBJ2-1|-|-
TGTGCCAGCAGCCCTTTAGGGTGGGAGACCTCCTACAATGAGCAGTTCTTC
CASSPLGWETSYNEQFF
>TRBV2|TRBJ2-2|-|-
TGTGCCAGCAGTGCGACCGGGGAGCTGTTTTTT
CASSATGELFF
>TRBV6-1|TRBJ2-7|TRBD1|once
TGTGCCAGCAGTGAAAGGCGACAGGGGACCTACGAGCAGTACTTC
CASSERRQGTYEQYF
>TRBV10-3|TRBJ1-5|-|-
TGTGCCATCAGTCAGGGACATGATAGCAATCAGCCCCAGCATTTT
CAISQGHDSNQPQHF
>TRBV10-3|TRBJ1-2|TRBD1|-
TGTGCCATCAGCGGACAGGGGGCGCCTAACTATGGCTACACCTTC
CAISGQGAPNYGYTF
>TRBV7-9|TRBJ1-1|-|-
TGTGCCAGCAGCTTAGTGGGGCAGAACACTGAAGCTTTCTTT
CASSLVGQNTEAFF
>TRBV11-2|TRBJ2-1|-|-
TGTGCCAGCAGCTTAGAACTAGTTGGCAATGAGCAGTTCTTC
CASSLELVGNEQFF
>TRBV14|TRBJ2-1|TRBD2|-
TGTGCCAGCAGCCAACCAGCGGGATCCTACAATGAGCAGTTCTTC
CASSQPAGSYNEQFF
>TRBV18|TRBJ2-1|-|-
TGTGCCAGCTCACTATCCGGGAGCTACAATGAGCAGTTCTTC
CASSLSGSYNEQFF
>TRBV27|TRBJ1-1|TRBD1|few
TGTGCCAGCAGTTACGGGACAGGGAACACTGAAGCTTTCTTT
CASSYGTGNTEAFF
>TRBV6-5|TRBJ1-1|-|-
TGTGCCAGCAGCCCGGCCCCCGCCAACACTGAAGCTTTCTTT
CASSPAPANTEAFF
>TRBV7-3|TRBJ1-2|TRBD1|-
TGTGCCAGCAGCGAAGGGGCAGGGACAGTCCCCGGCTACACCTTC
CASSEGAGTVPGYTF
>TRBV30|TRBJ1-1|-|-
TGTGCCTGGAGTGTAGGAAGGGGGGGCGACACTGAAGCTTTCTTT
CAWSVGRGGDTEAFF
>TRBV5-1|TRBJ2-1|-|-
TGCGCCAGCAGCTTGGATCCAGGGGTCAATGAGCAGTTCTTC
CASSLDPGVNEQFF
>TRBV29-1|TRBJ1-3|-|-
TGCAGCGTTGCCAATCACCGAGGGCTAACGGGAAACACCATATATTTT
CSVANHRGLTGNTIYF
>TRBV4-2|TRBJ2-1|TRBD1|-
TGTGCCAGCAGCCGAGGACAGGGGGCTGCCTACAATGAGCAGTTCTTC
CASSRGQGAAYNEQFF
>TRBV11-2|TRBJ2-5|TRBD2|-
TGTGCCAGCAGCCCACCGGGGGGAGGGCAAGAGACCCAGTACTTC
CASSPPGGGQETQYF
>TRBV30|TRBJ1-2|-|-
TGTGCCTGGAGCCTTACAGGTTTGGGTGGCTACACCTTC
CAWSLTGLGGYTF
>TRBV7-8|TRBJ2-7|-|-
TGTGCCAGCAGCTTAGCCGCGGGCTACGAGCAGTACTTC
CASSLAAGYEQYF
>TRBV29-1|TRBJ2-2|TRBD1|-
TGCAGCGTTGTAAGACAGGGAAGATCCGGGGAGCTGTTTTTT
CSVVRQGRSGELFF
>TRBV18|TRBJ1-2|TRBD1|-
TGTGCCAGCTCGGCACAGGGGAATGGCTACACCTTC
CASSAQGNGYTF
>TRBV10-3|TRBJ1-1|TRBD1|-
TGTGCCATCAGCGGCGGGACAGGGAGGGACACTGAAGCTTTCTTT
CAISGGTGRDTEAFF
>TRBV11-2|TRBJ1-1|TRBD1|-
TGTGCCAGCACCTTCCGGGACAGGAAATATGAAGCTTTCTTT
CASTFRDRKYEAFF
>TRBV11-2|TRBJ2-1|TRBD1|-
TGTGCCAGCAGCTACGGACAGGGGGTGTACAATGAGCAGTTCTTC
CASSYGQGVYNEQFF
>TRBV5-6|TRBJ2-7|TRBD1|-
TGTGCCAGCAGCTCTCTGGGACAGGGCCCCTACGAGCAGTACTTC
CASSSLGQGPYEQYF
>TRBV6-5|TRBJ2-5|TRBD2|-
TGTGCCAGCAGTTACGGGAGGGGAAGGGAGACCCAGTACTTC
CASSYGRGRETQYF
>TRBV29-1|TRBJ2-3|-|-
TGCAGCGTTTGGGGGAGCTTATGGAGCACAGATACGCAGTATTTT
CSVWGSLWSTDTQYF
>TRBV19|TRBJ2-1|-|-
TGTGCCAGTAGTATTGACCTGGAGGGTGAGCAGTTCTTC
CASSIDLEGEQFF
>TRBV27|TRBJ2-2|-|-
TGTGCCAGCAGTTTCCGCCCGGTGAACGCCGGGGAGCTGTTTTTT
CASSFRPVNAGELFF
>TRBV4-3|TRBJ2-3|TRBD2|once
TGCGCCAGCAGCCAAGATACGTTTGTGTCTAGCGGATTGACAGATACGCAGTATTTT
CASSQDTFVSSGLTDTQYF
>TRBV6-1|TRBJ2-4|TRBD2|-
TGTGCCAGCAGCGGGGGGGACTTTTTGGGCATTCAGTACTTC
CASSGGDFLGIQYF
>TRBV10-3|TRBJ2-1|-|-
TGTGCCATCAGCACCTCCAGGGGTCCCCCCTGGAATGAGCAGTTCTTC
CAISTSRGPPWNEQFF
>TRBV5-1|TRBJ1-2|TRBD1|-
TGCGCCAGCAGCTTCGACAGGGGGCAAGATGGCTACACCTTC
CASSFDRGQDGYTF
>TRBV7-3|TRBJ1-5|-|-
TGTGCCAGCAGCTTCGCTCGCTCGGGCACCAGACAGTTGATGTTGCGCAGTCAGCCCCAGCATTTT
CASSFARSGTRQLMLRSQPQHF
>TRBV5-1|TRBJ1-1|TRBD1|-
TGCGCCAGCAGCTTGGCCGGGACAGGTTCTTTAATGAACACTGAAGCTTTCTTT
CASSLAGTGSLMNTEAFF
>TRBV2|TRBJ2-7|-|-
TGTGCCAGCAGTGAATGGGGACACCGAACCTACGAGCAGTACTTC
CASSEWGHRTYEQYF
>TRBV5-8|TRBJ1-2|-|-
TGTGCCAGCAGCTTGGTCCCCGGGGGTAACTATGGCTACACCTTC
CASSLVPGGNYGYTF
>TRBV15|TRBJ2-1|TRBD2|-
TGTGCCACCAGCAGAGCGCAACTAGCGGGAGTTTCCAATGAGCAGTTCTTC
CATSRAQLAGVSNEQFF
>TRBV7-6|TRBJ2-5|-|-
TGTGCCAGCAGCTTACAGGGGGGCCAAGAGACCCAGTACTTC
CASSLQGGQETQYF
>TRBV6-5|TRBJ1-5|TRBD1|-
TGTGCCAGCAGTTACCAGGGGGGTCAGCCCCAGCATTTT
CASSYQGGQPQHF